This T cell receptor beta chain was sequenced in a study of CD8 T cells in Susac syndrome (dated by TCRdb to between 2018 and 2020). A note on the overall study: Whether CD8+ T cell activation and differentiation in Susac syndrome was antigen driven was tested using repertoire sequencing. General conclusions and limits of the study: The study acknowledged that relatively few individuals were included in the TCR sequencing and HLA analysis.

Peripheral blood CD8+ and CD4+ T cells from healthy donors, Susac syndrome patients and multiple sclerosis patients were profiled by high-throughput TCR beta sequencing. The multiple sclerosis controls were treatment-naive patients who had stable or active relapsing-remitting disease and met the revised McDonald criteria. Bulk CD8+ and CD4+ T cells were purified by magnetic negative isolation, while CD8+ TEMRA cells were enriched using FACS. Blood was drawn into EDTA tubes, processed within 24 hours, and PBMCs were isolated by density gradient centrifugation. PBMCs destined for TCR sequencing were cryopreserved in liquid nitrogen and later thawed in a 37 °C water bath. The sorted or isolated CD4+, CD8+ and CD8+ TEMRA cells reached a purity of at least 90%. Per the germline V gene, SNHLY is the CDR1 and FYNNEI is the CDR2. Ends trimmed: V by 5 bases, J by 6 bases; bases unmatched to a gene: 6. Spanning cysteine to phenylalanine, the CDR3 consists of 14 amino acids. Only the CDR3 part of the read is kept: 42 bases, read in frame from the first base.

This clonotype was found once. What antigen it recognizes has not been identified. Base qualities are missing; no much larger clone stands one base away. A single read makes a weak case. RNA was extracted using the RNeasy kit, and roughly 0.45 to 1 ug of the RNA was reverse transcribed with random hexamers. The immunoSEQ multiplex PCR assay, covering 54 Vbeta and 13 Jbeta segments, was used to amplify TCR beta CDR3 regions. PCR amplification bias was corrected by using a synthetic template baseline for primer optimization and computational correction. On the study's bioinformatics: Reads were annotated to V, D and J genes according to IMGT and were analyzed with immunoSEQ Analyzer, with only productive sequences retained. To calculate clonality, Shannon entropy was normalized by log2 of the number of productive unique sequences and then subtracted from one. Public and private clones were assessed among the 100 most prevalent clones of each patient and control. A clone was defined as Susac-specific if it was absent from the healthy and MS cohorts, from over a thousand published viral clones and from other ImmuneACCESS disease sequences. Through fastp at Q25 and MiXCR, TCRdb rebuilt clones from the public reads, retaining in-frame beta chains. All rows with the same CDR3 protein become a single entry with the most common DNA and genes. The authors' filters were not applied to this entry. The sample table holds 110,000 or so distinct CDR3 sequences, of which around 94% were seen once. The top ten clones comprise around 0.085% of the sample.

The material sequenced was CD4+ T cells from PBMCs. The chain couples TRBV2 to TRBJ1-2, with 10 bases matching TRBD1. This clonotype was sampled from a human donor with multiple sclerosis. The CDR3 region has the sequence CASSLDRGIDGYTF. The nucleotide sequence is given as TGTGCCAGCAGTCTGGACAGGGGGATAGATGGCTACACCTTC. This CDR3, with the reference TRBV2 and TRBJ1-2 proteins standing in past its ends, gives the full variable domain EPEVTQTPSHQVTQMGQEVILRCVPISNHLYFYWYRQILGQKVEFLVSFYNNEISEKSEIFDDQFSVERPDGSNFTLKIRSTKLEDSAMYFCASSLDRGIDGYTFGSGTRLTVV.